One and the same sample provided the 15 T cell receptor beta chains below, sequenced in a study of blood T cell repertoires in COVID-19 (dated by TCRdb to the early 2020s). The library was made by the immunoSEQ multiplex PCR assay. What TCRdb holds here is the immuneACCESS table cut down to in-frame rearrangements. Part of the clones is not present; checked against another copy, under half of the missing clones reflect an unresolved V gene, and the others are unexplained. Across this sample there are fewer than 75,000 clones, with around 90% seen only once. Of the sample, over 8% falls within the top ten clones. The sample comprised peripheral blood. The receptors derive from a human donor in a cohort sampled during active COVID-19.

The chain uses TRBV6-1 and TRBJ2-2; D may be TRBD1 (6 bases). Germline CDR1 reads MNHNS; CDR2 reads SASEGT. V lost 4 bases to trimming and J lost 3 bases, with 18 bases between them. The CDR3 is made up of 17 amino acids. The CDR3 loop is CASSGKIRGADTGELFF. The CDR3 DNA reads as TGTGCCAGCAGTGGGAAGATCAGGGGCGCGGACACCGGGGAGCTGTTTTTT.

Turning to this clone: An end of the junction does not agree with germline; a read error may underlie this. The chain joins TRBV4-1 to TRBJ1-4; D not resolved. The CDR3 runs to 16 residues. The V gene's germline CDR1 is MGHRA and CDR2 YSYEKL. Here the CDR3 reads CASSQGPGTTNEKLFF. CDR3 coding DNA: TGCGCCAGCAGTCAAGGGCCGGGGACAACTAATGAAAAACTGTTTTTT.

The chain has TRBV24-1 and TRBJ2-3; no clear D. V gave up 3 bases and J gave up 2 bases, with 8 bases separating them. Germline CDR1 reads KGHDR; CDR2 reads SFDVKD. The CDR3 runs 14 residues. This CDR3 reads CATSDKVYTDTQYF. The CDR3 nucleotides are TGTGCCACCAGTGATAAAGTCTACACAGATACGCAGTATTTT.

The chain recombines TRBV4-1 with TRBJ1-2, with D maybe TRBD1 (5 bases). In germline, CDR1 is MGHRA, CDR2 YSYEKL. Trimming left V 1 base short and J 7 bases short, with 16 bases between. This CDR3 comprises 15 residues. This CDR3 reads CASSQVSGGGGGYTF. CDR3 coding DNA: TGCGCCAGCAGCCAAGTTTCCGGGGGTGGTGGTGGCTACACCTTC.

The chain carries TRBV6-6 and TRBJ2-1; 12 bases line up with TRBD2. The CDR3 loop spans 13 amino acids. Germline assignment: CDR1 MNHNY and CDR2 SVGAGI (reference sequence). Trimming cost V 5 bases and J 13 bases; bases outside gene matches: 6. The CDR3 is CASSGLAGGKQFF. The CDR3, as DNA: TGTGCCAGCAGTGGCCTAGCGGGAGGGAAACAGTTCTTC.

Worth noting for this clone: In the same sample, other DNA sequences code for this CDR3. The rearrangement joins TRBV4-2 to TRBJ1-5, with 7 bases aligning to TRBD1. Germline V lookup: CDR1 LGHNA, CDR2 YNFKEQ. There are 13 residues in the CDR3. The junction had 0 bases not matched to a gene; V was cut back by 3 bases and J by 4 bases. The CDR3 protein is CASSQGQNQPQHF. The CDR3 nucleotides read TGTGCCAGCAGCCAGGGACAGAATCAGCCCCAGCATTTT.

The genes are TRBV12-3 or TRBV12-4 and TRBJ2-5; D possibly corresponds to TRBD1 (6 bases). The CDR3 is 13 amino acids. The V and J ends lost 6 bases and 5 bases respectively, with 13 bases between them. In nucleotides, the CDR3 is TGTGCCAGCAGAGCGCAGGGGTTGGAGACCCAGTACTTC. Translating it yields CASRAQGLETQYF.

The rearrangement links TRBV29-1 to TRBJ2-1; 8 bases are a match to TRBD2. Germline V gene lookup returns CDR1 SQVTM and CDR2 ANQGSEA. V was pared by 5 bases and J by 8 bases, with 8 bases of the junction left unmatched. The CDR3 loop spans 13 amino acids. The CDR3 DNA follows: TGCAGCGTTTGGGTAGCGGGAACCTATGAGCAGTTCTTC. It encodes CSVWVAGTYEQFF.

Written as DNA, the CDR3 is TGTGCCAGCAGCTTAGATCGGGGAGTCGGGTACGAGCAGTACTTC. It yields the protein CASSLDRGVGYEQYF. The V and J genes are TRBV7-6 and TRBJ2-7; possibly TRBD2 for D (5 bases). Trimming pared 1 base from V and 4 bases from J, leaving 14 bases between. Germline values: CDR1 SGHVS, CDR2 FNYEAQ. CDR3 length: 15 amino acids.

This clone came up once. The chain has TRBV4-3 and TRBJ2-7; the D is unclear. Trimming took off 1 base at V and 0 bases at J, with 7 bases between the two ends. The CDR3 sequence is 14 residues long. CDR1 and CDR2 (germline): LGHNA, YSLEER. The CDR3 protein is CASSQGQFSYEQYF. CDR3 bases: TGCGCCAGCAGCCAAGGCCAGTTCTCCTACGAGCAGTACTTC.

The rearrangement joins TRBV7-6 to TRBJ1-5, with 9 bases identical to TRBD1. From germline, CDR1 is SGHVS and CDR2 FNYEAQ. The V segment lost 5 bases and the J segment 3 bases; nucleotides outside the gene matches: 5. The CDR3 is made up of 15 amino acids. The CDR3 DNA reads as TGTGCCAGCAGCCCCTGGGACAGGGTCAATCAGCCCCAGCATTTT. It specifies CASSPWDRVNQPQHF.

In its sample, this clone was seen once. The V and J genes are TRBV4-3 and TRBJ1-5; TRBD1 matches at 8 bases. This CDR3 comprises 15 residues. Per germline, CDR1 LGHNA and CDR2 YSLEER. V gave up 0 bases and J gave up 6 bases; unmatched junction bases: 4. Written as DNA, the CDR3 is TGCGCCAGCAGCCAAGATGGCAGGGGGCGTCAGCCCCAGCATTTT. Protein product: CASSQDGRGRQPQHF.

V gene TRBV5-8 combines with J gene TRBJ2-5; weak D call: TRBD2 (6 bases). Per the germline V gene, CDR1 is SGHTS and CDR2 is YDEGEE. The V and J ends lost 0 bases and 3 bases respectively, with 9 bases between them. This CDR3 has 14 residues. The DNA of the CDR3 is TGTGCCAGCAGCTTGGGGTGGGGGGAAGAGACCCAGTACTTC. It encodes CASSLGWGEETQYF. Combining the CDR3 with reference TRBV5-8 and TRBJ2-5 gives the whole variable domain EAGVTQSPTHLIKTRGQQATLRCSPISGHTSVYWYQQALGLGLQFLLWYDEGEERNRGNFPPRFSGRQFPNYSSELNVNALELEDSALYLCASSLGWGEETQYFGPGTRLLVL.

In DNA form, the CDR3 reads TGTGCCAGCAGCTTCCCAATAGCGGGAGGGCCCCCCCAAACCTACGAGCAGTACTTC. This encodes CASSFPIAGGPPQTYEQYF. The chain joins TRBV6-2 or TRBV6-3 to TRBJ2-7; 11 bases align to TRBD2. The germline gives CDR1 MNHEY, CDR2 SVGEGT. CDR3 length: 19 amino acids. The ends lost 6 bases at V and 2 bases at J; junction bases unmatched: 18.

CDR3 residues: CASSSPPMGAGYTF. The CDR3 region has the DNA TGTGCCAGCAGCTCTCCCCCAATGGGGGCTGGCTACACCTTC. The J gene is TRBJ1-2, the V gene TRBV5-5, with a tentative D call TRBD1 (6 bases). Per the germline V gene, CDR1 is SGHKS and CDR2 is YYEKEE (reference sequence). This CDR3 comprises 14 residues. Trimming cost V 3 bases and J 7 bases, with 16 bases left between them.